What follows are 22 T cell receptor beta chains derived from one specimen sequenced in a study of blood T cell repertoires in COVID-19. The data were produced by immunoSEQ multiplex PCR, yet TCRdb's version contains in-frame clones alone and is incomplete. The sample consists of 150,000 or so clones, about 80% of them appearing once. Material: peripheral blood. The receptors here all came from a woman in her seventies with acute or convalescent COVID-19.

V and J are TRBV4-2 and TRBJ1-5, with a weak D call TRBD1 (6 bases). The germline V gene has CDR1 LGHNA and CDR2 YNFKEQ. The CDR3 length is 12 residues. V was pared by 8 bases and J by 4 bases, with 9 bases between. The CDR3 region has the DNA TGTGCCAGCCAGCAGGGGAATCAGCCCCAGCATTTT. This gives the protein CASQQGNQPQHF.

The chain links TRBV6-1 to TRBJ2-1; 12 nucleotides line up with TRBD1. V lost 2 bases to trimming and J lost 8 bases; unmatched junction nucleotides: 7. CDR1 is MNHNS and CDR2 is SASEGT in the germline V gene. The CDR3 is 16 residues long. CDR3: CASSENPGTGGDEQFF. The CDR3 DNA sequence: TGTGCCAGCAGTGAAAACCCCGGGACAGGGGGCGATGAGCAGTTCTTC.

The genes are TRBV10-3 and TRBJ1-1; 9 nucleotides agree with TRBD1. The V segment lost 10 bases and the J segment 1 base; nucleotides outside the gene matches: 4. The CDR3 extends over 13 amino acids. CDR1 and CDR2 (germline): ENHRY, SYGVKD. The CDR3 DNA reads TGTGCCACAGAGGGACAGGGGAACACTGAAGCTTTCTTT. It yields the protein CATEGQGNTEAFF.

The gene calls are TRBV9 and TRBJ2-3, with 7 nucleotides matching TRBD2. CDR1 SGDLS and CDR2 YYNGEE come from the germline V gene. Trimming at V came to 4 bases and at J to 6 bases, leaving 11 bases not matched to a gene. This CDR3 spans 15 amino acids. CDR3 amino acids: CASSQGGGRVDTQYF. The CDR3 DNA reads TGTGCCAGCAGCCAAGGTGGCGGGAGAGTTGATACGCAGTATTTT.

This sequence joins TRBV27 and TRBJ2-2, with 8 bases aligning to TRBD1. Per the germline V gene, CDR1 is MNHEY and CDR2 is SMNVEV (reference sequence). The J segment lost 0 bases and the V segment lost 6 bases, leaving 3 bases of the junction unmatched. CDR3 length: 15 amino acids. The CDR3 region has the DNA TGTGCCAGCAGGGAGGGACAGGCGAACACCGGGGAGCTGTTTTTT. Translation: CASREGQANTGELFF.

V is TRBV5-4 and J is TRBJ2-4; tentative D call: TRBD2 (5 bases). The CDR3 is 14 residues long. Germline loops: CDR1 SGHNT, CDR2 YYREEE (reference sequence). The germline V and J ends were trimmed by 2 bases and 0 bases, with 6 bases remaining between them. The CDR3: CASSLEGAKNIQYF. DNA for the CDR3: TGTGCCAGCAGCTTAGAGGGAGCCAAAAACATTCAGTACTTC.

The chain uses TRBV6-5 and TRBJ1-2; TRBD1 matches 9 bases. CDR1 is MNHEY, CDR2 SVGAGI, per germline. The CDR3 is made up of 14 amino acids. Germline trimming cut 6 bases from V and 7 bases from J; bases unmatched to any gene: 9. In DNA, the CDR3 is TGTGCCAGCAGCGCCCGGGACAGGGAGGGTGGCTACACCTTC. Its translation is CASSARDREGGYTF.

The rearrangement joins TRBV19 to TRBJ1-6; D is unresolved. The CDR3 has 20 amino acids. Trimming removed 5 bases from V and 0 bases from J, with 23 bases in between. The germline V gene has CDR1 LNHDA and CDR2 SQIVND (reference sequence). The CDR3 nucleotides read TGTGCCAGTAGTCCCCTAACTGCACCCGGGATTAGCTCCTATAATTCACCCCTCCACTTT. This gives the protein CASSPLTAPGISSYNSPLHF.

The chain joins TRBV7-8 to TRBJ2-1, with 8 bases identical to TRBD2. The J segment lost 0 bases and the V segment lost 5 bases, leaving 6 bases of the junction unmatched. Germline lookup yields CDR1 SGHVS and CDR2 FQNEAQ. This CDR3 has 16 residues. CDR3 in amino acids: CASSGSGVRSYNEQFF. The CDR3 nucleotides are TGTGCCAGCAGCGGTAGCGGGGTCCGCTCCTACAATGAGCAGTTCTTC.

V and J are TRBV4-3 and TRBJ2-7, with 10 bases aligning to TRBD2. In germline, CDR1 is LGHNA, CDR2 YSLEER. The ends lost 4 bases at V and 7 bases at J; junction bases unmatched: 7. The CDR3 extends over 14 amino acids. CDR3 nucleotides: TGCGCCAGCAGCCTGGCGACTAGCGGGTGGGAGCAGTACTTC. Residues: CASSLATSGWEQYF.

The chain carries TRBV24-1 and TRBJ2-5; possible D gene TRBD2, 6 bases. This CDR3 comprises 14 residues. The V and J ends lost 3 bases and 8 bases respectively, with 15 bases between them. Germline CDR1 is KGHDR and CDR2 is SFDVKD. The CDR3 nucleotides read TGTGCCACCAGTGATCCTCGGGGGATGGACACCCAGTACTTC. Protein sequence: CATSDPRGMDTQYF.

The rearrangement joins TRBV7-9 to TRBJ2-7, with TRBD2 identical over 8 bases. With V trimmed by 5 bases and J by 6 bases, 12 bases remained unmatched. The germline gives CDR1 SEHNR, CDR2 FQNEAQ (reference sequence). This CDR3 is 15 amino acids long. The CDR3 coding sequence is TGTGCCAGCAGCCTAACGGGAGGGCGCCTAATCGAGCAGTACTTC. Amino acid sequence: CASSLTGGRLIEQYF. Supplemented by reference TRBV7-9 and TRBJ2-7, the full variable domain reads DTGVSQNPRHKITKRGQNVTFRCDPISEHNRLYWYRQTLGQGPEFLTYFQNEAQLEKSRLLSDRFSAERPKGSFSTLEIQRTEQGDSAMYLCASSLTGGRLIEQYFGPGTRLTVT.

The chain links TRBV9 to TRBJ2-3; D not certain. The germline gives CDR1 SGDLS, CDR2 YYNGEE. V lost 0 bases and J lost 1, with 6 bases in between. CDR3 length equals 14 residues. The CDR3 here is CASSVGSGTDTQYF. Here the CDR3 DNA reads TGTGCCAGCAGCGTAGGTAGTGGCACAGATACGCAGTATTTT. The variable domain in full, completed from reference TRBV9 and TRBJ2-3, reads DSGVTQTPKHLITATGQRVTLRCSPRSGDLSVYWYQQSLDQGLQFLIQYYNGEERAKGNILERFSAQQFPDLHSELNLSSLELGDSALYFCASSVGSGTDTQYFGPGTRLTVL.

The chain is built from TRBV28 and TRBJ1-2; 9 positions match TRBD1. The trim removed 10 bases at V and 6 bases at J, leaving 18 bases unmatched. This CDR3 has 16 residues. Per the germline V gene, CDR1 is MDHEN and CDR2 is SYDVKM. CDR3 nucleotides: TGTGCCATCGAGGGGACAGGGCGATTAGTTGACAATGGCTACACCTTC. This sequence encodes CAIEGTGRLVDNGYTF.

This clone was counted only a few times. This chain joins TRBV14 and TRBJ1-2; D ambiguous. Trimming cost V 0 bases and J 7 bases, with 9 bases left between them. CDR1 SGHDN and CDR2 FVKESK come from the germline V gene. The CDR3 length is 13 residues. In DNA form, the CDR3 reads TGTGCCAGCAGCCAAGAATTAGCGAGTGGCTACACCTTC. Its translation: CASSQELASGYTF.

This clone was seen just once. J is TRBJ2-1 and V is TRBV20-1; D unclear. V lost 4 bases and J 3 bases, leaving 10 bases between the germline ends. The CDR3 is 13 amino acids. CDR1 is DFQATT, CDR2 SNEGSKA, per germline (reference sequence). The DNA of the CDR3 is TGCAGTGCTAATGACCAGAACTACAATGAGCAGTTCTTC. It yields the protein CSANDQNYNEQFF.

V is TRBV7-9 and J is TRBJ1-5; D is possibly TRBD1 (6 bases). Trimming removed 5 bases from V and 5 bases from J, with 16 bases in between. The length of the CDR3 is 15 residues. Germline V gene data show CDR1 as SEHNR and CDR2 as FQNEAQ (reference sequence). The CDR3 DNA reads as TGTGCCAGCAGCGCCCTATGGGGGCCAGATCAGCCCCAGCATTTT. Translation gives CASSALWGPDQPQHF.

As DNA, the CDR3 is TGTGCCAGTAGTATACAGGTTTTGGGCAATCAGCCCCAGCATTTT. It encodes CASSIQVLGNQPQHF. The chain uses TRBV19 and TRBJ1-5; D is uncertain. V was pared by 2 bases and J by 2 bases, with 10 bases between. Germline CDR1 is LNHDA and CDR2 is SQIVND (reference sequence). The length of the CDR3 is 15 residues.

This chain joins TRBV6-2 or TRBV6-3 and TRBJ2-1; 15 bases align to TRBD2. Trimming at V came to 2 bases and at J to 3 bases, leaving 5 bases not matched to a gene. The germline V gene encodes CDR1 MNHEY and CDR2 SVGEGT. The CDR3 is 18 amino acids. In DNA form, the CDR3 reads TGTGCCAGCAGTTACCCTGGGACTAGCGGGAGGATCTACAATGAGCAGTTCTTC. Protein sequence: CASSYPGTSGRIYNEQFF.

Regarding this clone: Mismatch with germline at one junction end may stem from a read error. V and J are TRBV27 and TRBJ1-3; D gene uncertain. This CDR3 region has 8 residues. Germline CDR1 MNHEY, CDR2 SMNVEV (reference sequence). The CDR3 spells CATFPGSF. The CDR3 DNA reads as TGTGCCACCTTCCCGGGATCTTTT.

The V and J genes are TRBV10-3 and TRBJ2-7; TRBD1 agrees at 9 bases. This CDR3 contains 15 residues. Germline-derived CDR1 and CDR2 are ENHRY and SYGVKD. After removal of 0 bases from V and 2 bases from J, the junction contained 2 bases not matched to a gene. CDR3 coding DNA: TGTGCCATCAGTGAGTCGGGACAGGGTCCCTACGAGCAGTACTTC. It specifies CAISESGQGPYEQYF.

This clone was counted a few times. CDR3 region: CASSLGRLNYGYTF. Written as DNA, the CDR3 is TGTGCCAGCAGTTTAGGGAGGCTTAACTATGGCTACACCTTC. This chain uses TRBV27 with TRBJ1-2; D call uncertain. Trimming shortened V by 2 bases and J by 1 base, and 8 bases separated the two germline ends. The germline gives CDR1 MNHEY, CDR2 SMNVEV (reference sequence). The CDR3 is 14 amino acids.